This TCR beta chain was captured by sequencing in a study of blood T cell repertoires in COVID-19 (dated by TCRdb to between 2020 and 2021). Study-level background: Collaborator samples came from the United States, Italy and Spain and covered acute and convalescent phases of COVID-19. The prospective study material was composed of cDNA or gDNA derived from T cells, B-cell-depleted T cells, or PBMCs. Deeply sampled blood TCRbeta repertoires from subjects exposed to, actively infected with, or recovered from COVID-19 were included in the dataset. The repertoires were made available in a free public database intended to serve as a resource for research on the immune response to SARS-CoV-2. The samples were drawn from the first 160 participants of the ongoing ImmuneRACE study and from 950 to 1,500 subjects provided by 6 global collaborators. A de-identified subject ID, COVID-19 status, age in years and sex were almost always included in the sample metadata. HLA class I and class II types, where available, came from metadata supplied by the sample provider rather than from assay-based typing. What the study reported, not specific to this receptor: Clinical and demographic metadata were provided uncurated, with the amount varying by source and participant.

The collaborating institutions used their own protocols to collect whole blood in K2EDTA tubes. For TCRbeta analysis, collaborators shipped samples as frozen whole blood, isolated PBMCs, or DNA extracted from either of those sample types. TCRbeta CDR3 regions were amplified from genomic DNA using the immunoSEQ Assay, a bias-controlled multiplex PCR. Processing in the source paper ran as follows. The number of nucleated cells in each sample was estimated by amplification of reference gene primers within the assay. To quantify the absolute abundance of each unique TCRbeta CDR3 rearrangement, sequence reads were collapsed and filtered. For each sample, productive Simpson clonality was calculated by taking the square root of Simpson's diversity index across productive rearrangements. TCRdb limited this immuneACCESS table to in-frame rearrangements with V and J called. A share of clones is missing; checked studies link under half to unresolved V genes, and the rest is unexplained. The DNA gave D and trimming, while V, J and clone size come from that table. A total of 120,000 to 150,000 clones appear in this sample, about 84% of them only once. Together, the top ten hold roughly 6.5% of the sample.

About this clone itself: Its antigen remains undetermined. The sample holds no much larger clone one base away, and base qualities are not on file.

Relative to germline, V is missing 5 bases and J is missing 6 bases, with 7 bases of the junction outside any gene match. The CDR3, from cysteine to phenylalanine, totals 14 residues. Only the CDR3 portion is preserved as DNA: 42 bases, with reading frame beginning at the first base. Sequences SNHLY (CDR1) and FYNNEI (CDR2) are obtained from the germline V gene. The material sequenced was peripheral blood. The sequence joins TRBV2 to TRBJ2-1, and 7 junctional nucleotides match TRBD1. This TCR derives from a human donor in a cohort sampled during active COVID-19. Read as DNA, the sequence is TGTGCCAGCAGTCAGACAGGGAGTCCCAATGAGCAGTTCTTC. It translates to CASSQTGSPNEQFF. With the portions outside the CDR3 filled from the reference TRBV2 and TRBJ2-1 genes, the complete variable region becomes EPEVTQTPSHQVTQMGQEVILRCVPISNHLYFYWYRQILGQKVEFLVSFYNNEISEKSEIFDDQFSVERPDGSNFTLKIRSTKLEDSAMYFCASSQTGSPNEQFFGPGTRLTVL.